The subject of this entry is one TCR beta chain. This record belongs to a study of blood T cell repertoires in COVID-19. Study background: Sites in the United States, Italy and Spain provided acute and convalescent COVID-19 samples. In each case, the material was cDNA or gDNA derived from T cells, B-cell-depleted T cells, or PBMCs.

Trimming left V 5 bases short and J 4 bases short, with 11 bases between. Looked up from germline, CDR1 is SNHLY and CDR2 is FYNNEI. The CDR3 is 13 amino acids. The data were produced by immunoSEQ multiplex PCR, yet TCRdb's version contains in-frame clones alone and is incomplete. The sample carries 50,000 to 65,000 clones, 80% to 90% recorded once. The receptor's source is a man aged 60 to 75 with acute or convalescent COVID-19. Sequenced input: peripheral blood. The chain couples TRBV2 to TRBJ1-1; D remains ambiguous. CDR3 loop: CASSPHTVTEAFF. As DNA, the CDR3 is TGTGCCAGCAGTCCACATACAGTCACTGAAGCTTTCTTT. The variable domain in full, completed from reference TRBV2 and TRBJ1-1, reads EPEVTQTPSHQVTQMGQEVILRCVPISNHLYFYWYRQILGQKVEFLVSFYNNEISEKSEIFDDQFSVERPDGSNFTLKIRSTKLEDSAMYFCASSPHTVTEAFFGQGTRLTVV.